What follows is one T cell receptor (beta chain) and its context. The CDR3 runs 15 residues. Trimming took off 3 bases at V and 3 bases at J, with 15 bases between the two ends. Germline lookup yields CDR1 SGDLS and CDR2 YYNGEE. This specimen belongs to a study of T cell changes during pregnancy in multiple sclerosis. Sequencing used immunoSEQ multiplex PCR; TCRdb keeps in-frame clones, though not all of them. The sample consists of 55,000 to 85,000 clones, roughly 92% of them appearing once. The sequence was obtained from a female donor with multiple sclerosis, enrolled in a pregnancy study. The material sequenced was peripheral blood, taken in the second trimester of pregnancy. The V call is TRBV9, the J call TRBJ1-2; D is perhaps TRBD1 (6 bases). CDR3: CASSANRDQDYGYTF. The CDR3 DNA reads as TGTGCCAGCAGCGCCAACAGGGACCAGGACTATGGCTACACCTTC.